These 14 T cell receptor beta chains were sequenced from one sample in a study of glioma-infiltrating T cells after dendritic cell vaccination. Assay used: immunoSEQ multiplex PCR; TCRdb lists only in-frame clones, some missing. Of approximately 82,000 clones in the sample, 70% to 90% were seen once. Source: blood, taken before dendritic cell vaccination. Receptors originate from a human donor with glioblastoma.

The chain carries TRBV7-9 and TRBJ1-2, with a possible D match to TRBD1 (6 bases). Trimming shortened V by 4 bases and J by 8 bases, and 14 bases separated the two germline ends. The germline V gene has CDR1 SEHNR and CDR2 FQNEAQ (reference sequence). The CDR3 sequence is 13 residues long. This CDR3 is CASSSGVLGGYTF. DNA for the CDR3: TGTGCCAGCAGCTCAGGGGTTCTAGGGGGCTACACCTTC.

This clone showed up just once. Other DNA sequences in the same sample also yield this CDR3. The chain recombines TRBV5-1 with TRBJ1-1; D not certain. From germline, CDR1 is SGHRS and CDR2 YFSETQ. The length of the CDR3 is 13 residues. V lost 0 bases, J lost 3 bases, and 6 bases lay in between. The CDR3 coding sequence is TGCGCCAGCAGCTTGGCAGGTGACACTGAAGCTTTCTTT. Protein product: CASSLAGDTEAFF.

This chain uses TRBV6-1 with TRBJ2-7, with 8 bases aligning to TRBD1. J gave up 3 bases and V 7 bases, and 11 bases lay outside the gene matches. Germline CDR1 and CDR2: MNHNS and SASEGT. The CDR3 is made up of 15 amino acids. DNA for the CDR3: TGTGCCAGCACCCCATTGGACAGGGCATTCTACGAGCAGTACTTC. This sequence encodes CASTPLDRAFYEQYF.

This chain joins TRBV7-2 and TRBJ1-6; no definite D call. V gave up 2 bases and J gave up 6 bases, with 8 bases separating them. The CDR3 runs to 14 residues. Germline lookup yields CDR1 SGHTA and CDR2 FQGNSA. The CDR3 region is CASSLRDSNSPLHF. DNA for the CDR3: TGTGCCAGCAGCTTAAGAGATTCTAATTCACCCCTCCACTTT. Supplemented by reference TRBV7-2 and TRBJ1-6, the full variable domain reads GAGVSQSPSNKVTEKGKDVELRCDPISGHTALYWYRQSLGQGLEFLIYFQGNSAPDKSGLPSDRFSAERTGGSVSTLTIQRTQQEDSAVYLCASSLRDSNSPLHFGNGTRLTVT.

CDR3 in amino acids: CASSPDRAGGYTF. DNA of the CDR3: TGCGCCAGCAGTCCCGACAGGGCGGGAGGCTACACCTTC. The V gene is TRBV10-1, the J gene TRBJ1-2, with 7 bases fitting TRBD1. The CDR3 contains 13 residues. Germline CDR1 reads WNHNN; CDR2 reads SYGVQD (reference sequence). With V trimmed by 5 bases and J by 8 bases, 8 bases remained unmatched.

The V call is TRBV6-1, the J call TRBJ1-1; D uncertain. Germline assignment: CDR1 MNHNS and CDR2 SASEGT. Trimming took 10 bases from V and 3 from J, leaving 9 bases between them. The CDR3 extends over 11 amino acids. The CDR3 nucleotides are TGTGCCACCGACACGTACACTGAAGCTTTCTTT. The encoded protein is CATDTYTEAFF.

The CDR3 spells CASSPLGPSSYNEQFF. CDR3 DNA sequence: TGTGCCAGCAGTCCACTAGGGCCGAGCTCCTACAATGAGCAGTTCTTC. The chain carries TRBV27 and TRBJ2-1; D possibly corresponds to TRBD2 (5 bases). Germline-derived CDR1 and CDR2 are MNHEY and SMNVEV (reference sequence). This CDR3 is 16 amino acids long. Deletions cut 5 bases from V and 0 bases from J, with 14 bases between.

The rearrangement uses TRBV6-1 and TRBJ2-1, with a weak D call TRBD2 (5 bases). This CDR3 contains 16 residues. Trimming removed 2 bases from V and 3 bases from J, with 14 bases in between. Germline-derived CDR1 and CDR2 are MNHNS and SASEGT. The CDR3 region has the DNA TGTGCCAGCAGTGAATATGTCGGGGATCTCTACAATGAGCAGTTCTTC. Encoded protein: CASSEYVGDLYNEQFF.

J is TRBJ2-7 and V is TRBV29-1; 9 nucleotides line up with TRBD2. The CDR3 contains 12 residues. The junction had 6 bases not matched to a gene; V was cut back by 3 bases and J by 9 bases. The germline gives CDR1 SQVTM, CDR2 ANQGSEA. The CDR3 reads CSVERIAGAQYF. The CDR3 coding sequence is TGCAGCGTTGAGAGGATAGCGGGAGCGCAGTACTTC.

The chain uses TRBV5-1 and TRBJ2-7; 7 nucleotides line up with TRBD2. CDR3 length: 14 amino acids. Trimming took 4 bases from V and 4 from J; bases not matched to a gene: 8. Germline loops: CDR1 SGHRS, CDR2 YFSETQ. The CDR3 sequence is CASSLSTSEYEQYF. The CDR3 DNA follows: TGCGCCAGCAGCCTCTCTACTAGCGAGTACGAGCAGTACTTC.

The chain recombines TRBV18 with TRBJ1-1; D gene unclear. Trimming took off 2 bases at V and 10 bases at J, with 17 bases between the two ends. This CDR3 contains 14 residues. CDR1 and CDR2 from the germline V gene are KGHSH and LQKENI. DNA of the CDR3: TGTGCCAGCTCACCAGGGAGGACTAATCAGCGAGCTTTCTTT. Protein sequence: CASSPGRTNQRAFF. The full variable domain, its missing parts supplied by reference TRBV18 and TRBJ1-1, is NAGVMQNPRHLVRRRGQEARLRCSPMKGHSHVYWYRQLPEEGLKFMVYLQKENIIDESGMPKERFSAEFPKEGPSILRIQQVVRGDSAAYFCASSPGRTNQRAFFGQGTRLTVV.

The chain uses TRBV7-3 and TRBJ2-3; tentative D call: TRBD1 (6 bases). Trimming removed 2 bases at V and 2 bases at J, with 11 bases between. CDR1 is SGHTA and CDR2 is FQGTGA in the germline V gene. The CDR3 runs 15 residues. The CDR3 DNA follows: TGTGCCAGCAGCTTATTCCCAGGGGACACAGATACGCAGTATTTT. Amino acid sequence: CASSLFPGDTDTQYF.

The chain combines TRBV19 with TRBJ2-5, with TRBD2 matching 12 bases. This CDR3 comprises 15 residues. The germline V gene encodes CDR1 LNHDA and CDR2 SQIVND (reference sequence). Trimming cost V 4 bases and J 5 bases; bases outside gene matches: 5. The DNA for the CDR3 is TGTGCCAGTAGTACGGTCGGGACTAGCGGGGAGACCCAGTACTTC. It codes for CASSTVGTSGETQYF.

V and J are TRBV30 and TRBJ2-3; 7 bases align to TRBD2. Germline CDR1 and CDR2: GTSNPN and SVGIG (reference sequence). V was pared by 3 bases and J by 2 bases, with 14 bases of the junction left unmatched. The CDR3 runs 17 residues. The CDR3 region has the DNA TGTGCCTGGAGCCCCCGGTCCGGTGCGGGGGACACAGATACGCAGTATTTT. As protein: CAWSPRSGAGDTDTQYF. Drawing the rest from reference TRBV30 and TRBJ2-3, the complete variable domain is SQTIHQWPATLVQPVGSPLSLECTVEGTSNPNLYWYRQAAGRGLQLLFYSVGIGQISSEVPQNLSASRPQDRQFILSSKKLLLSDSGFYLCAWSPRSGAGDTDTQYFGPGTRLTVL.